The clone carrying this T cell receptor (beta chain) was observed a single time. Use of 60 Vbeta and 13 Jbeta primers characterized the PCR. Produced via immunoSEQ multiplex PCR; TCRdb's table is partial and in-frame only. The sample includes about 90,000 clones, roughly 80% of them seen just once. The CDR3 length is 15 residues. Germline values: CDR1 SEHNR, CDR2 FQNEAQ (reference sequence). Trimming left V 1 base short and J 6 bases short, with 13 bases between. The source of the sample is a study of cytomegalovirus exposure and HLA in healthy donors. The genes are TRBV7-9 and TRBJ2-1; no firm D call. This receptor was identified in a man younger than 35 in good health and CMV-seronegative. Input material: PBMCs. In DNA, the CDR3 is TGTGCCAGCAGCTTAGGCGAGAGCCGCCCCAATGAGCAGTTCTTC. Translated: CASSLGESRPNEQFF. Full variable domain (outside the CDR3, taken from reference TRBV7-9 and TRBJ2-1): DTGVSQNPRHKITKRGQNVTFRCDPISEHNRLYWYRQTLGQGPEFLTYFQNEAQLEKSRLLSDRFSAERPKGSFSTLEIQRTEQGDSAMYLCASSLGESRPNEQFFGPGTRLTVL.